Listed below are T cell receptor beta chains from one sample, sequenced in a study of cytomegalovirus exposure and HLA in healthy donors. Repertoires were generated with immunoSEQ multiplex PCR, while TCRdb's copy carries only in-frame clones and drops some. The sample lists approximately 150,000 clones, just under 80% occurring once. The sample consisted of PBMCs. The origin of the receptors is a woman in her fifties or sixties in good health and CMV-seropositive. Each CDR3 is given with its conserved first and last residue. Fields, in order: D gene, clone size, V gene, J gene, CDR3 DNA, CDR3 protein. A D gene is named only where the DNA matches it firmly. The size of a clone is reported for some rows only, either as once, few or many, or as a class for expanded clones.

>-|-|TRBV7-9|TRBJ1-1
TGTTCCAGCATCCGTAGTGGGCGGGGGGGGGTGAACACTGAAGCTTTCTTT
CSSIRSGRGGVNTEAFF
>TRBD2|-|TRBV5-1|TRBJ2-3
TGCGCCAGCAGCTGGGGACTAGCGGGGAGTGGCGCAGATACGCAGTATTTT
CASSWGLAGSGADTQYF
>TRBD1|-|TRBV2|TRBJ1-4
TGTGCCAGCAGTGAAGGACAGGGGACGGAGGAAAAACTGTTTTTT
CASSEGQGTEEKLFF
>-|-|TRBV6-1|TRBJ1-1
TGTGCCAGCAGTGAAGCCACAGTGACTGAAGCTTTCTTT
CASSEATVTEAFF
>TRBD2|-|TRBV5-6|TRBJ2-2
TGTGCCAGCAGCGCCGGGACTACAAGGTTGTTTTTT
CASSAGTTRLFF
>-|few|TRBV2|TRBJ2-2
TGTGCCAGCAGTGTTGGGAGCAGCACCGGGGAGCTGTTTTTT
CASSVGSSTGELFF
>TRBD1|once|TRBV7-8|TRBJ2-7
TGTGCCAGCAGCTTAGACAGGGGGCGCGTCGACGAGCAGTACTTC
CASSLDRGRVDEQYF
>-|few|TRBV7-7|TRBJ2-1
TGTGCTAGCAGCCCATCCAGGGGTTACAATGAGCAGTTCTTC
CASSPSRGYNEQFF
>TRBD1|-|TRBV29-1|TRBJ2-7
TGCAGCGTTGACGGACAGGGGGGCGAGCAGTACTTC
CSVDGQGGEQYF
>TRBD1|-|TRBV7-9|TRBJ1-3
TGTGCCAGCAGCTTGGGACAGGGATCTGGAAACACCATATATTTT
CASSLGQGSGNTIYF
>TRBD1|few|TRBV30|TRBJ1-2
TGTGCCTGGAGGAACAGGGGGCAGGGTGGCTACACCTTC
CAWRNRGQGGYTF